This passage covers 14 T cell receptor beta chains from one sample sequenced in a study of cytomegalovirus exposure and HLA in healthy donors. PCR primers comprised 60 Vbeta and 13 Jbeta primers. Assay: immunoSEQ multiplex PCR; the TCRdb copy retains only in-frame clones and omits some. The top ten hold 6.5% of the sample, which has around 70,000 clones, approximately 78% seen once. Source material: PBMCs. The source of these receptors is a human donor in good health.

CDR3 residues: CASTPGQGPYEQYF. The CDR3 coding sequence is TGCGCCAGCACCCCGGGACAGGGTCCCTACGAGCAGTACTTC. The V gene is TRBV5-1, the J gene TRBJ2-7, with 9 bases matching TRBD1. V lost 6 bases and J lost 2; bases outside the gene matches: 6. This CDR3 contains 14 residues. CDR1 and CDR2 (germline): SGHRS, YFSETQ.

In nucleotides, the CDR3 is TGTGCCAGCAGTGGACAGTTATTGGTAGGAAACACCATATATTTT. It yields the protein CASSGQLLVGNTIYF. V usage is TRBV6-1 and J usage is TRBJ1-3; D may be TRBD1 (5 bases). The CDR3 has 15 amino acids. V lost 4 bases and J lost 4, with 14 bases in between. Germline CDR1 reads MNHNS; CDR2 reads SASEGT.

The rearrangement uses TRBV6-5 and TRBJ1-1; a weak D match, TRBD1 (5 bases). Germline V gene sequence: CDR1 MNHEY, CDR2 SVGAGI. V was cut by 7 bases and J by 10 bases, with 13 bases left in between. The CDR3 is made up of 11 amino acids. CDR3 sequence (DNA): TGTGCCAGCACCAAGGGGTGTGTAGCTTTCTTT. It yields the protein CASTKGCVAFF.

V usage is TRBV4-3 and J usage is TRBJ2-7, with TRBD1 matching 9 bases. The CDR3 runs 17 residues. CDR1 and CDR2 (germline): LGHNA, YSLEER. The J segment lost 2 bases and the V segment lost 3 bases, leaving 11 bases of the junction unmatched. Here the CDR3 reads CASSHRLGQGNPYEQYF. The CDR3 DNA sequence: TGCGCCAGCAGCCATCGACTAGGACAGGGGAACCCCTACGAGCAGTACTTC.

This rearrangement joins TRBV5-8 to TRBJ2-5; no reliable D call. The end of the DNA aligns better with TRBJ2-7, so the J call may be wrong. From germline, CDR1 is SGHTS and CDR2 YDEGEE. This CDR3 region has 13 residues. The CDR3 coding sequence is TGTGCCAGCAGCTTAGACGGGTCCTACGAGCAGTACTTC. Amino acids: CASSLDGSYEQYF.

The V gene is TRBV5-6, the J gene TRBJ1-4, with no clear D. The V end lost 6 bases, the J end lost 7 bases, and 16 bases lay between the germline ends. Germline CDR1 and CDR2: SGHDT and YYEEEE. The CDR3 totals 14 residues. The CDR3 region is CASNDSPGREKLFF. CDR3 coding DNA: TGTGCCAGCAACGATTCTCCCGGTCGTGAAAAACTGTTTTTT.

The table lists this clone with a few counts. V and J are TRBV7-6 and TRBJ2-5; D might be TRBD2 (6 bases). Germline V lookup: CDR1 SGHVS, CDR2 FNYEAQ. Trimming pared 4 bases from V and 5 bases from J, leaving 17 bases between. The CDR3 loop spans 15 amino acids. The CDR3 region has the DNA TGTGCCAGCAGCTCCAATCGGGGGAATTTTGAGACCCAGTACTTC. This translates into CASSSNRGNFETQYF. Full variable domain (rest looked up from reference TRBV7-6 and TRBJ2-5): GAGVSQSPRYKVTKRGQDVALRCDPISGHVSLYWYRQALGQGPEFLTYFNYEAQQDKSGLPNDRFSAERPEGSISTLTIQRTEQRDSAMYRCASSSNRGNFETQYFGPGTRLLVL.

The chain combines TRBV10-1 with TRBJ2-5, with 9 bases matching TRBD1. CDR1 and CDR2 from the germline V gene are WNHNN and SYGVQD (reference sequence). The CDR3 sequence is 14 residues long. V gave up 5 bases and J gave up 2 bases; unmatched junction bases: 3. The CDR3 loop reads CASSPGTGQETQYF. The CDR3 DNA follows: TGCGCCAGCAGTCCCGGGACAGGGCAAGAGACCCAGTACTTC.

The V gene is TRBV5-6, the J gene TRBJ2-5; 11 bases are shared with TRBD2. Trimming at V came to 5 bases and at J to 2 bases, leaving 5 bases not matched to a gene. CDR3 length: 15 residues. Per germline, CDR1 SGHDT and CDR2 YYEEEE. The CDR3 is CASRLGTSGQETQYF. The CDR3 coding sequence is TGTGCCAGCAGACTAGGGACTAGCGGACAAGAGACCCAGTACTTC.

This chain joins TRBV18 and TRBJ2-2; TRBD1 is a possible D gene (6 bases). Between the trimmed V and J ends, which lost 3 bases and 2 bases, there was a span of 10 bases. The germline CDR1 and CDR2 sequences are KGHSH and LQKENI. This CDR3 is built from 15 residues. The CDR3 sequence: CASSPWTVNTGELFF. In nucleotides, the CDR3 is TGTGCCAGCTCACCGTGGACAGTTAACACCGGGGAGCTGTTTTTT.

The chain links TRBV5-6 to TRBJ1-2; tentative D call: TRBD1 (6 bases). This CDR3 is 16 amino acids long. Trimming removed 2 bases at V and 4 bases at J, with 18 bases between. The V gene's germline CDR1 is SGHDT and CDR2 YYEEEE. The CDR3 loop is CASSFGTPPGGYGYTF. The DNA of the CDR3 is TGTGCCAGCAGCTTCGGGACACCACCCGGAGGCTATGGCTACACCTTC.

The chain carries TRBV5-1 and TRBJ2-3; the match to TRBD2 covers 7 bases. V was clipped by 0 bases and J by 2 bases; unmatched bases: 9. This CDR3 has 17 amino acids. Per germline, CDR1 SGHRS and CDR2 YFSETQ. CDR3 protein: CASSLGIRGEITDTQYF. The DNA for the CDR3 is TGCGCCAGCAGCTTGGGCATCCGGGGGGAGATCACAGATACGCAGTATTTT.

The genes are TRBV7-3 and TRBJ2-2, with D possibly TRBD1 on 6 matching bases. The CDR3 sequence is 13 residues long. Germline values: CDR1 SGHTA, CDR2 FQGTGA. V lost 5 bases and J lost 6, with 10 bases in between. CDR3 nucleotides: TGTGCCAGCAGCCGCAGGGGTCCCGGGGAGCTGTTTTTT. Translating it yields CASSRRGPGELFF.

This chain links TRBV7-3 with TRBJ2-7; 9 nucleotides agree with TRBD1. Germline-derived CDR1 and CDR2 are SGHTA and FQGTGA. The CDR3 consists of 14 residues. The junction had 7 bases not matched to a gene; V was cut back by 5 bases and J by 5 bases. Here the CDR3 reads CASSPGQGLDEQYF. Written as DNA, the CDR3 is TGTGCCAGCAGCCCTGGACAGGGGTTGGACGAGCAGTACTTC.